This is a list of T cell receptor beta chains from one sample in a study of T cells in Graves' hyperthyroidism and ophthalmopathy. TCRdb re-called the multiplex PCR reads through MiXCR, storing one row per CDR3 protein. The sample records about half a million distinct CDR3 sequences, about 20% being singletons. The sequenced sample consisted of blood. These receptors were obtained from a woman in her seventies with Graves' ophthalmopathy. Each CDR3 is given with its conserved first and last residue. The D gene is left open where the match is weak. Size values are once, few and many counts, or a class for expanded clones, and some rows have none.

j_call: TRBJ2-7; clone_size: -; d_call: TRBD1; v_call: TRBV7-3; cdr3_aa: CASSLGFGQGHEQYF; cdr3_nt: TGTGCCAGCAGCTTAGGGTTCGGACAGGGTCACGAGCAGTACTTC
j_call: TRBJ2-5; clone_size: few; d_call: TRBD2; v_call: TRBV18; cdr3_aa: CASSQKSRGGDQYF; cdr3_nt: TGTGCCAGCTCCCAGAAATCGCGGGGAGGGGACCAGTACTTC
j_call: TRBJ2-7; clone_size: few; d_call: TRBD2; v_call: TRBV10-2; cdr3_aa: CASSPTSGRQEQYF; cdr3_nt: TGCGCCAGCAGTCCGACTAGCGGGAGACAAGAGCAGTACTTC
j_call: TRBJ2-2; clone_size: -; d_call: -; v_call: TRBV20-1; cdr3_aa: CSASSSSNTGELFF; cdr3_nt: TGCAGTGCTAGTTCCAGCTCGAACACCGGGGAGCTGTTTTTT
j_call: TRBJ2-7; clone_size: many; d_call: -; v_call: TRBV7-6; cdr3_aa: CASSHSSLDYEQYF; cdr3_nt: TGTGCCAGCAGCCATTCTAGTCTGGACTACGAGCAGTACTTC
j_call: TRBJ2-7; clone_size: -; d_call: -; v_call: TRBV12-3/TRBV12-4; cdr3_aa: CASSRGIMREQYF; cdr3_nt: TGTGCCAGCAGCCGTGGGATAATGAGGGAGCAGTACTTC
j_call: TRBJ1-2; clone_size: many; d_call: -; v_call: TRBV3-1; cdr3_aa: CASSQAWGKVYGYTF; cdr3_nt: TGTGCCAGCAGCCAGGCCTGGGGGAAAGTCTATGGCTACACCTTC
j_call: TRBJ2-1; clone_size: -; d_call: TRBD2; v_call: TRBV6-1; cdr3_aa: CASSSGTGLAERNEQFF; cdr3_nt: TGTGCCAGCAGTTCAGGGACAGGACTAGCGGAACGAAATGAGCAGTTCTTC
j_call: TRBJ1-2; clone_size: -; d_call: -; v_call: TRBV10-3; cdr3_aa: CAIRARRVYGYTF; cdr3_nt: TGTGCCATCAGGGCCCGGAGGGTCTATGGCTACACCTTC
j_call: TRBJ1-3; clone_size: -; d_call: -; v_call: TRBV27; cdr3_aa: CASSFRGASSGNTIYF; cdr3_nt: TGTGCCAGCAGTTTCCGGGGGGCGAGTTCTGGAAACACCATATATTTT
j_call: TRBJ2-7; clone_size: -; d_call: TRBD1; v_call: TRBV30; cdr3_aa: CAWSVRGTGGNEQYF; cdr3_nt: TGTGCCTGGAGTGTTAGGGGGACAGGGGGTAACGAGCAGTACTTC
j_call: TRBJ1-4; clone_size: few; d_call: TRBD1; v_call: TRBV29-1; cdr3_aa: CSADRGGEKLFF; cdr3_nt: TGCAGCGCCGACAGGGGAGGGGAAAAACTGTTTTTT
j_call: TRBJ1-5; clone_size: -; d_call: -; v_call: TRBV29-1; cdr3_aa: CSVSGAVNQPQHF; cdr3_nt: TGCAGCGTGTCAGGGGCAGTCAATCAGCCCCAGCATTTT
j_call: TRBJ1-2; clone_size: many; d_call: -; v_call: TRBV7-2; cdr3_aa: CASSERRGGGYTF; cdr3_nt: TGTGCCAGCAGCGAGAGGCGGGGGGGGGGCTACACCTTC
j_call: TRBJ2-1; clone_size: few; d_call: TRBD1; v_call: TRBV5-1; cdr3_aa: CASTMIATGTAYNEQFF; cdr3_nt: TGCGCCAGCACCATGATAGCCACCGGGACAGCCTACAATGAGCAGTTCTTC
j_call: TRBJ2-5; clone_size: -; d_call: -; v_call: TRBV28; cdr3_aa: CASSSRVPAGYF; cdr3_nt: TGTGCCAGCAGTTCCAGGGTCCCGGCAGGGTACTTC
j_call: TRBJ1-1; clone_size: once; d_call: -; v_call: TRBV6-9; cdr3_aa: CASSYVRAEAFF; cdr3_nt: TGTGCCAGCAGTTACGTGAGGGCAGAAGCTTTCTTT
j_call: TRBJ1-2; clone_size: -; d_call: TRBD1; v_call: TRBV30; cdr3_aa: CVSLPGQGDGYTF; cdr3_nt: TGTGTCTCTTTACCGGGACAGGGAGACGGCTACACCTTC
j_call: TRBJ2-2; clone_size: -; d_call: -; v_call: TRBV27; cdr3_aa: CASSATGTTHRAGELFF; cdr3_nt: TGTGCCAGCAGTGCAACGGGAACCACCCATAGGGCCGGGGAGCTGTTTTTT
j_call: TRBJ2-1; clone_size: many; d_call: -; v_call: TRBV11-3; cdr3_aa: CASSLGVNNEQFF; cdr3_nt: TGTGCCAGCAGCTTAGGGGTAAACAATGAGCAGTTCTTC
j_call: TRBJ2-1; clone_size: -; d_call: TRBD2; v_call: TRBV20-1; cdr3_aa: CSASSGSGGEQFF; cdr3_nt: TGCAGTGCTAGTAGCGGGAGTGGGGGTGAGCAGTTCTTC
j_call: TRBJ1-2; clone_size: -; d_call: -; v_call: TRBV13; cdr3_aa: CASSLAAVTNYGYTF; cdr3_nt: TGTGCCAGCAGCCTAGCCGCTGTTACTAACTATGGCTACACCTTC
j_call: TRBJ1-4; clone_size: -; d_call: -; v_call: TRBV3-1; cdr3_aa: CASSQDSLRKKLFF; cdr3_nt: TGTGCCAGCAGCCAAGACAGCTTACGGAAAAAACTGTTTTTT
j_call: TRBJ2-3; clone_size: -; d_call: -; v_call: TRBV20-1; cdr3_aa: CSASPGADTQYF; cdr3_nt: TGCAGTGCTTCCCCCGGGGCAGATACGCAGTATTTT
j_call: TRBJ1-1; clone_size: few; d_call: -; v_call: TRBV3-1; cdr3_aa: CASSQGTTAFF; cdr3_nt: TGTGCCAGCAGCCAAGGCACCACGGCTTTCTTT
j_call: TRBJ2-1; clone_size: -; d_call: -; v_call: TRBV19; cdr3_aa: CASSQRRSSYNEQFF; cdr3_nt: TGTGCCAGTAGCCAGCGGCGGAGCTCCTACAATGAGCAGTTCTTC
j_call: TRBJ1-6; clone_size: -; d_call: -; v_call: TRBV25-1; cdr3_aa: CASLEGDSPLHF; cdr3_nt: TGTGCCAGCCTCGAAGGGGATTCACCCCTCCACTTT
j_call: TRBJ1-2; clone_size: -; d_call: -; v_call: TRBV30; cdr3_aa: CAWSVAGIGYGYTF; cdr3_nt: TGTGCCTGGAGTGTAGCGGGGATAGGCTATGGCTACACCTTC
j_call: TRBJ1-1; clone_size: few; d_call: -; v_call: TRBV3-1; cdr3_aa: CASSFGPKKNTEAFF; cdr3_nt: TGTGCCAGCAGCTTTGGGCCGAAGAAAAACACTGAAGCTTTCTTT
j_call: TRBJ1-1; clone_size: many; d_call: TRBD1; v_call: TRBV6-2/TRBV6-3; cdr3_aa: CASSYGQGLNTEAFF; cdr3_nt: TGTGCCAGCAGTTACGGACAGGGCTTGAACACTGAAGCTTTCTTT
j_call: TRBJ2-7; clone_size: few; d_call: -; v_call: TRBV10-3; cdr3_aa: CAISESSMKWEQYF; cdr3_nt: TGTGCCATCAGTGAATCTAGTATGAAATGGGAGCAGTACTTC
j_call: TRBJ2-4; clone_size: -; d_call: -; v_call: TRBV5-4; cdr3_aa: CASSETLLGAKNIQYF; cdr3_nt: TGTGCCAGCAGCGAGACACTTTTGGGGGCCAAAAACATTCAGTACTTC
j_call: TRBJ2-7; clone_size: many; d_call: TRBD2; v_call: TRBV6-2/TRBV6-3; cdr3_aa: CASSRSGRPYEQYF; cdr3_nt: TGTGCCAGCAGTCGTAGCGGGAGACCCTACGAGCAGTACTTC
j_call: TRBJ2-1; clone_size: many; d_call: TRBD2; v_call: TRBV7-2; cdr3_aa: CASSFTSGSYEQFF; cdr3_nt: TGTGCCAGCAGCTTCACTAGCGGGAGCTATGAGCAGTTCTTC
j_call: TRBJ2-1; clone_size: few; d_call: TRBD2; v_call: TRBV5-5; cdr3_aa: CASSLRETGGRLAGVYNEQFF; cdr3_nt: TGTGCCAGCAGCTTACGGGAGACAGGGGGGAGACTAGCGGGAGTTTACAATGAGCAGTTCTTC
j_call: TRBJ1-4; clone_size: -; d_call: TRBD1; v_call: TRBV12-5; cdr3_aa: CASGSSGGQGQINYRKLFF; cdr3_nt: TGTGCTAGTGGTTCTTCGGGAGGACAGGGCCAAATTAACTATAGGAAACTGTTTTTT
j_call: TRBJ1-2; clone_size: -; d_call: TRBD1; v_call: TRBV10-3; cdr3_aa: CAIAGGEGARDGYTF; cdr3_nt: TGTGCCATCGCCGGCGGTGAGGGGGCGCGGGATGGCTACACCTTC
j_call: TRBJ1-6; clone_size: many; d_call: -; v_call: TRBV3-1; cdr3_aa: CASSQTTKDNSPLHF; cdr3_nt: TGTGCCAGCAGCCAAACCACAAAGGATAATTCACCCCTCCACTTT
j_call: TRBJ1-6; clone_size: few; d_call: -; v_call: TRBV30; cdr3_aa: CAWRWTGNNSPLHF; cdr3_nt: TGTGCCTGGAGATGGACGGGCAATAATTCACCCCTCCACTTT
j_call: TRBJ2-2; clone_size: -; d_call: TRBD2; v_call: TRBV20-1; cdr3_aa: CSARPGLAGVGGELFF; cdr3_nt: TGCAGTGCTAGACCGGGACTAGCGGGAGTGGGCGGGGAGCTGTTTTTT